This passage covers 14 T cell receptor beta chains from one sample sequenced in a study of T cells in Graves' hyperthyroidism and ophthalmopathy. There were TCR beta CDR3 regions amplified from RNA transcripts. Carried out on the TCR CDR3, a first-round RT-PCR used the HTBI primer set. TCRdb re-called the multiplex PCR reads through MiXCR, storing one row per CDR3 protein. The sample yields under 750,000 distinct CDR3 sequences, roughly a sixth seen once. The sequenced sample consisted of blood. All receptors derive from a woman between 45 and 65 years old with Graves' hyperthyroidism that later progressed to Graves' ophthalmopathy.

The count of this clonotype is one. The rearrangement joins TRBV9 to TRBJ1-1, with D hard to call. V lost 1 base and J lost 4, with 8 bases in between. Germline V CDR1 and CDR2: SGDLS, YYNGEE. This CDR3 region has 13 residues. The CDR3 DNA is TGTGCCAGCAGCGTAAACCTGGTCACTGAAGCTTTCTTT. Encoded protein: CASSVNLVTEAFF.

In this sample, this clonotype turned up a few times. The V gene is TRBV6-1, the J gene TRBJ2-7; D gene ambiguous. CDR1 is MNHNS and CDR2 is SASEGT in the germline V gene. The CDR3 loop spans 12 amino acids. Trimming took 6 bases from V and 3 from J, leaving 9 bases between them. The CDR3 loop reads CASRGDNYEQYF. The CDR3 coding sequence is TGTGCCAGCAGAGGAGACAACTACGAGCAGTACTTC.

This clonotype was seen at least ten times. This sequence joins TRBV10-3 and TRBJ1-5; TRBD1 agrees at 7 bases. Trimming at V came to 10 bases and at J to 5 bases, leaving 8 bases not matched to a gene. The V gene's germline CDR1 is ENHRY and CDR2 SYGVKD. This CDR3 has 13 amino acids. CDR3 coding DNA: TGTGCCACCCAGGGACAGAGGGATCAGCCCCAGCATTTT. This translates into CATQGQRDQPQHF.

The chain carries TRBV7-6 and TRBJ2-2; 7 bases line up with TRBD1. The CDR3 length is 16 residues. The trim removed 6 bases at V and 0 bases at J, leaving 7 bases unmatched. Per the germline V gene, CDR1 is SGHVS and CDR2 is FNYEAQ. The CDR3 region has the DNA TGTGCCAGCAGTTTAAGGGGGCAGCCGAACACCGGGGAGCTGTTTTTT. This sequence encodes CASSLRGQPNTGELFF.

The chain uses TRBV7-9 and TRBJ1-5, with D possibly matching TRBD1 (6 bases). CDR3 size: 18 residues. Germline V gene data show CDR1 as SEHNR and CDR2 as FQNEAQ (reference sequence). V was pared by 1 base and J by 0 bases, with 16 bases between. CDR3 sequence: CASSLGLGGAYSNQPQHF. In DNA form, the CDR3 reads TGTGCCAGCAGCTTAGGCCTAGGGGGGGCGTATAGCAATCAGCCCCAGCATTTT.

The sample holds many counts of this clonotype. This sequence joins TRBV3-1 and TRBJ1-3, with D perhaps matching TRBD1 (6 bases). The CDR3 runs to 15 residues. Trimming pared 0 bases from V and 8 bases from J, leaving 14 bases between. Germline V gives CDR1 LGHDT, CDR2 YNNKEL (reference sequence). The CDR3 DNA reads as TGTGCCAGCAGCCAAGATCAGTCCAGGGGATACACCATATATTTT. Translation: CASSQDQSRGYTIYF. The complete variable domain, with remaining parts taken from reference TRBV3-1 and TRBJ1-3, reads DTAVSQTPKYLVTQMGNDKSIKCEQNLGHDTMYWYKQDSKKFLKIMFSYNNKELIINETVPNRFSPKSPDKAHLNLHINSLELGDSAVYFCASSQDQSRGYTIYFGEGSWLTVV.

Only a few counts were recorded for this clonotype. J is TRBJ1-4 and V is TRBV5-1; D unclear. Germline V CDR1 and CDR2: SGHRS, YFSETQ. This CDR3 is built from 16 residues. Trimming cost V 7 bases and J 0 bases, with 16 bases left between them. The CDR3 protein is CASGLHGLPTNEKLFF. The CDR3 DNA is TGCGCCAGCGGCCTCCATGGACTGCCAACTAATGAAAAACTGTTTTTT. The whole variable domain, filled in from reference TRBV5-1 and TRBJ1-4, reads KAGVTQTPRYLIKTRGQQVTLSCSPISGHRSVSWYQQTPGQGLQFLFEYFSETQRNKGNFPGRFSGRQFSNSRSEMNVSTLELGDSALYLCASGLHGLPTNEKLFFGSGTQLSVL.

This clonotype was counted at least ten times. The chain couples TRBV7-9 to TRBJ1-2, with 10 bases aligning to TRBD1. The V gene end was trimmed by 5 bases and the J gene end by 8 bases; junction bases not matched to a gene: 11. This CDR3 region has 15 residues. Per germline, CDR1 SEHNR and CDR2 FQNEAQ (reference sequence). CDR3 protein: CASSTRDRGLRGYTF. CDR3 DNA sequence: TGTGCCAGCAGCACTAGAGACAGGGGGCTCCGCGGCTACACCTTC.

This clonotype was counted a few times. J is TRBJ2-5 and V is TRBV6-2 or TRBV6-3, with TRBD1 identical over 9 bases. V lost 2 bases to trimming and J lost 4 bases; unmatched junction nucleotides: 5. This CDR3 is 15 amino acids long. Germline CDR1 reads MNHEY; CDR2 reads SVGEGT. For the CDR3, the DNA is TGTGCCAGCAGTTACGTGGACAGGGGAACAGAGACCCAGTACTTC. This translates into CASSYVDRGTETQYF.

This clonotype occurred many times. The chain uses TRBV30 and TRBJ2-7; perhaps TRBD2 as D (6 bases). The ends were cut back, 2 bases at V and 0 bases at J, with 14 bases in the middle. Germline V gene lookup returns CDR1 GTSNPN and CDR2 SVGIG (reference sequence). This CDR3 has 15 amino acids. The CDR3 bases are TGTGCCTGGAGTAATTGGCGGGGTGGCTCCTACGAGCAGTACTTC. Its protein is CAWSNWRGGSYEQYF. The whole variable domain, filled in from reference TRBV30 and TRBJ2-7, reads SQTIHQWPATLVQPVGSPLSLECTVEGTSNPNLYWYRQAAGRGLQLLFYSVGIGQISSEVPQNLSASRPQDRQFILSSKKLLLSDSGFYLCAWSNWRGGSYEQYFGPGTRLTVT.

Concerning this clonotype: A clone one base away is much larger, so this may be a read error. The gene calls are TRBV20-1 and TRBJ2-7; 8 bases map to TRBD1. The germline V gene encodes CDR1 DFQATT and CDR2 SNEGSKA (reference sequence). The CDR3 length is 12 residues. The CDR3 bases are TGCAGTGCTCGGACAGGGACCTACGGGCAGTACTTC. This gives the protein CSARTGTYGQYF.

This clonotype came up a few times. This chain connects TRBV20-1 to TRBJ1-5; D not resolved. CDR3 length: 16 residues. Germline V CDR1 and CDR2: DFQATT, SNEGSKA (reference sequence). V was cut by 0 bases and J by 3 bases, with 15 bases left in between. CDR3 amino acids: CSARDGVVSYNQPQHF. In nucleotides, the CDR3 is TGCAGTGCTAGAGATGGGGTAGTCTCCTACAATCAGCCCCAGCATTTT.

The sample holds many counts of this clonotype. This CDR3 reads CASSIAGAYEQYF. The CDR3 nucleotides are TGCGCCAGCAGTATAGCAGGGGCCTACGAGCAGTACTTC. The V and J genes are TRBV5-1 and TRBJ2-7, with D maybe TRBD1 (6 bases). The V and J ends lost 5 bases and 2 bases respectively, with 11 bases between them. This CDR3 is built from 13 residues. The germline gives CDR1 SGHRS, CDR2 YFSETQ.

V and J are TRBV5-5 and TRBJ2-6, with TRBD2 as a possible D gene (5 bases). This CDR3 comprises 17 residues. Germline CDR1 SGHKS, CDR2 YYEKEE (reference sequence). V shed 4 bases and J shed 4 bases, with 18 bases lying between them. The CDR3 protein is CASSRTATGGGANVLTF. Here the CDR3 DNA reads TGTGCCAGCAGCCGGACTGCAACTGGCGGCGGGGCCAACGTCCTGACTTTC.